This TCR beta chain was identified in a study of T cells in localized non-small cell lung cancer. Study-level findings and limits: Only one tumor region went through sequencing, so heterogeneity may still be there. Peak T cell clonality was found in uninvolved adjacent lung, exceeding tumor. With higher T cell density in blood came longer overall survival. In adjacent lung appeared a median about 58 of the top 100 tumor clones.

Notes on this clone: The antigen is undetermined.

CDR3 length: 21 residues. CDR1 PRHDT and CDR2 FYEKMQ come from the germline V gene (reference sequence). Losses at the gene ends were 4 bases for V and 0 bases for J; bases not matched to a gene: 17. Profiled with immunoSEQ multiplex PCR; TCRdb holds only in-frame clones, not every one. The sample shows 45,000 to 60,000 clones, about 86% of them seen only once. Specimen: PBMCs, collected before any cancer treatment. The chain uses TRBV13 and TRBJ2-1; TRBD2 matches at 11 bases. The TCR sequence derives from a man aged 40-75 years with stage II lung adenocarcinoma. This CDR3 is CASSSKLKTSGGRSSYNEQFF. The CDR3 nucleotides read TGTGCCAGCAGCTCCAAACTCAAAACTAGCGGGGGCCGGAGCTCCTACAATGAGCAGTTCTTC.